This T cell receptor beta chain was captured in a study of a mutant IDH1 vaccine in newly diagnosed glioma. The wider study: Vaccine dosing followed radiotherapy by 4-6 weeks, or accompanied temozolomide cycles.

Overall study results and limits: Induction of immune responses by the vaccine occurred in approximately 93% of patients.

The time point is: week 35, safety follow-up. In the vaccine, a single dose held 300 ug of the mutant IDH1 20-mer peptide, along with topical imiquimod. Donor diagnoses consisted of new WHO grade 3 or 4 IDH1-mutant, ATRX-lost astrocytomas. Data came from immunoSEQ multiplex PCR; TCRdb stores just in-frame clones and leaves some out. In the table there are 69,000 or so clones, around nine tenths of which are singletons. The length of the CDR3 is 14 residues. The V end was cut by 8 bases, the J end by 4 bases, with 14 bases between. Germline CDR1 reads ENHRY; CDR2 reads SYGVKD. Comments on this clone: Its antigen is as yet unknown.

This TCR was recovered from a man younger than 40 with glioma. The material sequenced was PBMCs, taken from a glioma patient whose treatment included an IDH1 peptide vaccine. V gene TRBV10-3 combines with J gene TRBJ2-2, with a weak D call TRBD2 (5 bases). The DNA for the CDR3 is TGTGCCATCGGAAGCGGCCGAGGCACCGGGGAGCTGTTTTTT. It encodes CAIGSGRGTGELFF.